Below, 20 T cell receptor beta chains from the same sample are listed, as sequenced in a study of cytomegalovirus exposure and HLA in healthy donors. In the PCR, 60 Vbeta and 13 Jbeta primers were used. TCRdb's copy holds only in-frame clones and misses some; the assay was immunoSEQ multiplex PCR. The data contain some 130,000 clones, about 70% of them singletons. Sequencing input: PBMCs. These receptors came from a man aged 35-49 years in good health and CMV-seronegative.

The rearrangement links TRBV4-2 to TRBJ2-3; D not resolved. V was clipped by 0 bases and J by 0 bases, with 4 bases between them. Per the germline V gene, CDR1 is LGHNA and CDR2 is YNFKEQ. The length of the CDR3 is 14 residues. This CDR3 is CASSQDASTDTQYF. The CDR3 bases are TGTGCCAGCAGCCAAGATGCGAGCACAGATACGCAGTATTTT.

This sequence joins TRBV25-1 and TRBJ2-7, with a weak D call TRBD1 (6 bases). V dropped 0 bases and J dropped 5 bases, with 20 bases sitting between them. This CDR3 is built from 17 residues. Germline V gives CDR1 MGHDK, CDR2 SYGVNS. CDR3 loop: CASSEYYGGSRVDEQYF. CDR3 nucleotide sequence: TGTGCCAGCAGTGAATATTATGGGGGCTCCAGGGTGGACGAGCAGTACTTC.

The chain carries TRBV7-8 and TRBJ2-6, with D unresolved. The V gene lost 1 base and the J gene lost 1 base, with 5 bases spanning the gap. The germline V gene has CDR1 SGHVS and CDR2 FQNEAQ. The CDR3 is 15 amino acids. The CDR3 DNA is TGTGCCAGCAGCTTAGGTCGGTCTGGGGCCAACGTCCTGACTTTC. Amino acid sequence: CASSLGRSGANVLTF.

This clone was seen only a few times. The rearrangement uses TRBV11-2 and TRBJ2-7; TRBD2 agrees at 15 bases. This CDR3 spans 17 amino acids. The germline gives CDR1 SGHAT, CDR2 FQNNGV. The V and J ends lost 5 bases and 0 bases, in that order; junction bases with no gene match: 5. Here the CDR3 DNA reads TGTGCCAGCAGCAAGGGACTAGCGGGGGGTCCCTCCTACGAGCAGTACTTC. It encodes CASSKGLAGGPSYEQYF.

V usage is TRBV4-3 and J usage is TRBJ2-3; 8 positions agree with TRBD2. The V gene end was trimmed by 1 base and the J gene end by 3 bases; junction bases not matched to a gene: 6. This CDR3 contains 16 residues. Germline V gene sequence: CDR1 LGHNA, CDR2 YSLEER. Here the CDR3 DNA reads TGCGCCAGCAGCCAAGGGAGCGGGGGTCGGACAGATACGCAGTATTTT. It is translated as CASSQGSGGRTDTQYF.

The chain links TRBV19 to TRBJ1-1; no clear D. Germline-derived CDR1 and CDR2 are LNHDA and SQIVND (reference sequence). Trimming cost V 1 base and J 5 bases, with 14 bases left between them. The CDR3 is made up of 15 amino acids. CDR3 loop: CASSIADRVGTEAFF. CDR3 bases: TGTGCCAGTAGTATAGCCGACCGGGTTGGGACTGAAGCTTTCTTT.

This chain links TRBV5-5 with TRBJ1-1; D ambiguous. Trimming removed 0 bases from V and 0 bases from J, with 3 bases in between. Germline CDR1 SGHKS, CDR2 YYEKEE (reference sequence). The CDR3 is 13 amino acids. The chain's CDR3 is CASSLGLNTEAFF. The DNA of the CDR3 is TGTGCCAGCAGCTTGGGGCTGAACACTGAAGCTTTCTTT.

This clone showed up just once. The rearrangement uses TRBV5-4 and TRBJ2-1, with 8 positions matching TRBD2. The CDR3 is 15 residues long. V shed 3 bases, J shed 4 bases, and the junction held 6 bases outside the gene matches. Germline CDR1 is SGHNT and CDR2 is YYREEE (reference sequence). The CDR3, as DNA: TGTGCCAGCAGCTCGAGCGGGGGTATTTACAATGAGCAGTTCTTC. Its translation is CASSSSGGIYNEQFF.

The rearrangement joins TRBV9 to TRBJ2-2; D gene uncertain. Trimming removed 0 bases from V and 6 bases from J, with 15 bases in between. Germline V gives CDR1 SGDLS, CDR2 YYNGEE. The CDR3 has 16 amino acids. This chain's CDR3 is CASSVGVATFSGELFF. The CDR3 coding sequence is TGTGCCAGCAGCGTAGGGGTAGCTACATTCTCCGGGGAGCTGTTTTTT.

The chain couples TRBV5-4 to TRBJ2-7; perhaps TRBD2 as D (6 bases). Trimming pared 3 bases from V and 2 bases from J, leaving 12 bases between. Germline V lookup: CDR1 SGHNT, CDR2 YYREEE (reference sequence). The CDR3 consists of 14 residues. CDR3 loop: CASSSWRAPYEQYF. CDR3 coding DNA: TGTGCCAGCAGCTCTTGGAGGGCCCCCTACGAGCAGTACTTC.

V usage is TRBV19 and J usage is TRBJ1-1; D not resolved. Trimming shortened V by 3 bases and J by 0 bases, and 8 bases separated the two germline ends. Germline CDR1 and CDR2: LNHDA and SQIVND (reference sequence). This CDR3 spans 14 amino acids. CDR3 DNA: TGTGCCAGTAGTATTCCGGGTATGAACACTGAAGCTTTCTTT. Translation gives CASSIPGMNTEAFF. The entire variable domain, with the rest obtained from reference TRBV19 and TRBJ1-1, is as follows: DGGITQSPKYLFRKEGQNVTLSCEQNLNHDAMYWYRQDPGQGLRLIYYSQIVNDFQKGDIAEGYSVSREKKESFPLTVTSAQKNPTAFYLCASSIPGMNTEAFFGQGTRLTVV.

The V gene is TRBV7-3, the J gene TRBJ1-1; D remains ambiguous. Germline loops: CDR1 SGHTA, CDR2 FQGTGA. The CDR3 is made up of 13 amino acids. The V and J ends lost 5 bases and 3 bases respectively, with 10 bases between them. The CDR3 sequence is CASSPRGDTEAFF. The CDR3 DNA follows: TGTGCCAGCAGCCCGCGGGGTGACACTGAAGCTTTCTTT.

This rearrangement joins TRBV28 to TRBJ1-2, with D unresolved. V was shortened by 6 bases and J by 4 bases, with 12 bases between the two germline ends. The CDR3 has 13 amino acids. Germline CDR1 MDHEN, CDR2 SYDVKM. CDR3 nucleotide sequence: TGTGCCAGCAGGCCCGGGATCTCCTATGGCTACACCTTC. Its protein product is CASRPGISYGYTF.

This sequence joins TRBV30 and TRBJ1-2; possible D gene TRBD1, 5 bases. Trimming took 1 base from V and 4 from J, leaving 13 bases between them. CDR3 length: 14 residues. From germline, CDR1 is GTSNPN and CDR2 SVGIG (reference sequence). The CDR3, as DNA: TGTGCCTGGAGTGGCGGGGCAGGCTTCTATGGCTACACCTTC. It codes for CAWSGGAGFYGYTF.

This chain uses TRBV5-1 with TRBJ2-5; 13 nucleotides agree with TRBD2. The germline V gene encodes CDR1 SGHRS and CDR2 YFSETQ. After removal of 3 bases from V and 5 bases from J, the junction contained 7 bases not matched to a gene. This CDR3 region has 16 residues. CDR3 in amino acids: CASSSGLAGAGETQYF. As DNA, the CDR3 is TGCGCCAGCAGCTCCGGACTAGCGGGGGCCGGGGAGACCCAGTACTTC.

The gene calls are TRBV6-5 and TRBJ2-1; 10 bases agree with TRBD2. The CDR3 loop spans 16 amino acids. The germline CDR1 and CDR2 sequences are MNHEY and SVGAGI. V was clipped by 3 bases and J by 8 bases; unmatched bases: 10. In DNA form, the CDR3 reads TGTGCCAGCAGTTATACACTACTAGCGGGATATGATGAGCAGTTCTTC. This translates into CASSYTLLAGYDEQFF.

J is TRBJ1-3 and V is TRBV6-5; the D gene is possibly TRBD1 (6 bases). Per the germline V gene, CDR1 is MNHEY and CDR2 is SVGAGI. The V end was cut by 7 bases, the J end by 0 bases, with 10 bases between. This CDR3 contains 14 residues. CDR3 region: CASTQGSSGNTIYF. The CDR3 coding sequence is TGTGCCAGCACTCAGGGGAGCTCTGGAAACACCATATATTTT.

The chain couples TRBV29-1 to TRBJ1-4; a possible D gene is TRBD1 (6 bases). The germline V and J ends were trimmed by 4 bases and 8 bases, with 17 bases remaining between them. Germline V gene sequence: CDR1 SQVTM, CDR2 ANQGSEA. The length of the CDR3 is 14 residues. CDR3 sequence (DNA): TGCAGCGTTGTAGGGGGGGGCGCCCGGGAAAAACTGTTTTTT. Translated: CSVVGGGAREKLFF.

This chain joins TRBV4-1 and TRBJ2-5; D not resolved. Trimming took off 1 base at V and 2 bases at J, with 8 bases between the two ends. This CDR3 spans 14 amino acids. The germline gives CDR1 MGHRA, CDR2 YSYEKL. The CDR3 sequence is CASSQVNPQETQYF. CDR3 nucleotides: TGCGCCAGCAGCCAAGTTAATCCGCAAGAGACCCAGTACTTC.

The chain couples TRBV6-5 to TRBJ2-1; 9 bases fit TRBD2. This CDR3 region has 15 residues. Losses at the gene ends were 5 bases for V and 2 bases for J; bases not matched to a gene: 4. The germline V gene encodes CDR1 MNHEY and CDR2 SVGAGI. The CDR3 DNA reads TGTGCCAGCAGTCCAGCGGGGGGCACCTACAATGAGCAGTTCTTC. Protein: CASSPAGGTYNEQFF.